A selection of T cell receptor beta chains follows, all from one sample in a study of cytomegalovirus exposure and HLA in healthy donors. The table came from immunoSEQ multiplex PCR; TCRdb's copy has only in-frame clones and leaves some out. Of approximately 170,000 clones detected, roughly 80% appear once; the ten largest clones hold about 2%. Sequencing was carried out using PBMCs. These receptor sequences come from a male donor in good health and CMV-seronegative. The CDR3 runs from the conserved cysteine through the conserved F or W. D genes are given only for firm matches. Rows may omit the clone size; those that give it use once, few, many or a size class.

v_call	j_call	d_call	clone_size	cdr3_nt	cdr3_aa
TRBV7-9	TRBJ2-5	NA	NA	TGTGCCAGCAGGGTAACAGTTCAAGAGACCCAGTACTTC	CASRVTVQETQYF
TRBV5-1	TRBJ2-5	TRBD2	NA	TGCGCCAGCAGGACTAGCGGGACCCAAGAGACCCAGTACTTC	CASRTSGTQETQYF
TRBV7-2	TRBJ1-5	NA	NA	TGTGCCAGCAGCTCGCGGAGGAACAATCAGCCCCAGCATTTT	CASSSRRNNQPQHF
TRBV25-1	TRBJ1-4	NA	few	TGTGCCAGCAGTAAACGTCAGAATGAAAAACTGTTTTTT	CASSKRQNEKLFF
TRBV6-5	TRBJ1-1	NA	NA	TGTGCCAGCAGTTACCACAGGGAGAACACTGAAGCTTTCTTT	CASSYHRENTEAFF
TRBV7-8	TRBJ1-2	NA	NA	TGTGCCAGCAGCTTAGGTGCAGGATCCGATAACCCTAACTATGGCTACACCTTC	CASSLGAGSDNPNYGYTF
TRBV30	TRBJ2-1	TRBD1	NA	TGTGCCTGGCTCAGGGACAGCCATGAGCAGTTCTTC	CAWLRDSHEQFF
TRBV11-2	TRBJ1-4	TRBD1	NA	TGTGCCAGCAGCTCCGGACAGGGAGGCGAAAAACTGTTTTTT	CASSSGQGGEKLFF
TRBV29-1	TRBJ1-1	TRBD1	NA	TGCAGCGTTTCCCCGGGACAGGGGACCACTGAAGCTTTCTTT	CSVSPGQGTTEAFF
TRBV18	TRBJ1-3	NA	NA	TGTGCCAGCTCACCGGCAGGTAACTCTGGAAACACCATATATTTT	CASSPAGNSGNTIYF
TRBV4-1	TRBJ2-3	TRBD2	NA	TGCGCCAGCAGCCTACTGCGGGGGGACGGTACAGATACGCAGTATTTT	CASSLLRGDGTDTQYF
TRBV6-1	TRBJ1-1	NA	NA	TGTGCCAGCAGTGAATTACTTGCTTTCTTT	CASSELLAFF
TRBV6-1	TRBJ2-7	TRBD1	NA	TGTGCCAGCAGTGAAAGTGGGGACAGGGAGCAGCAGTACTTC	CASSESGDREQQYF
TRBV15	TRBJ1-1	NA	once	TGTGCCACCAGCAGAGATCTAACGGGGGGGCGAGCTTTCTTT	CATSRDLTGGRAFF
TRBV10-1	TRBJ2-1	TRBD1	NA	TGCGCCAGCGGCCCGGGACAGAGCAATGAGCAGTTCTTC	CASGPGQSNEQFF
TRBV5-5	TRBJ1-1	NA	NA	TGTGCCAGCTCGACTCTGATGAACACTGAAGCTTTCTTT	CASSTLMNTEAFF
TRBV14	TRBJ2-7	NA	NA	TGTGCCAGCAGCCAAGATTTATCCCCGGGATACTCCTACGAGCAGTACTTC	CASSQDLSPGYSYEQYF
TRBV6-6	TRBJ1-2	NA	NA	TGTGCCAGCAGTTACTCAGCGGGGGCAGGCTATGGCTACACCTTC	CASSYSAGAGYGYTF
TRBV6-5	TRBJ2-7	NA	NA	TGTGCCAGCAGCCCCCTCCATCCGGGTACCTACGAGCAGTACTTC	CASSPLHPGTYEQYF